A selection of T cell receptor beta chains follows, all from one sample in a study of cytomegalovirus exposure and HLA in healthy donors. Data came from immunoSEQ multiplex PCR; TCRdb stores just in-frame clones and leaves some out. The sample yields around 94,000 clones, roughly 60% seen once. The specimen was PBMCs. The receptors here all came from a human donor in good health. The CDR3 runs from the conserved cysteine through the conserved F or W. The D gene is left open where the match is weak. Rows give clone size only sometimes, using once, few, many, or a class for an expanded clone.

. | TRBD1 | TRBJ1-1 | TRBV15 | TGTGCCACCGGCACAGGGGATGTGACTGAAGCTTTCTTT | CATGTGDVTEAFF
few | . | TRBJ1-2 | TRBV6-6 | TGTGCCGGCCAAACCGGGAACTATGGCTACACCTTC | CAGQTGNYGYTF
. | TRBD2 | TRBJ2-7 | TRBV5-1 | TGCGCCAGCAGCTCGGGACTAGCGGGAGGCCCAAGCTCCTACGAGCAGTACTTC | CASSSGLAGGPSSYEQYF
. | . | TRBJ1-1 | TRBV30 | TGTGCCTGGAGCGGAGGGTCCAGGGCGAACACTGAAGCTTTCTTT | CAWSGGSRANTEAFF
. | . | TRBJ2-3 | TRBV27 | TGTGCCAGCAGTTTACGACGGCGGGGAGATACGCAGTATTTT | CASSLRRRGDTQYF
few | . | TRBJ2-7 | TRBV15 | TGTGCCACCCGACGTGGGGCCGGTAGCTCCTACGAGCAGTACTTC | CATRRGAGSSYEQYF
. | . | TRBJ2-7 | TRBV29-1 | TGCAGCGTTGAAGGCCCTTTGAGCTACGAGCAGTACTTC | CSVEGPLSYEQYF
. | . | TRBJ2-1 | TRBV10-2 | TGCGCCAGCAGTGAACGACTAGTACCTGAGCAGTTCTTC | CASSERLVPEQFF
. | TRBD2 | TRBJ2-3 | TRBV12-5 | TGTGCTAGTGGTTTTGAAGCGGGGGACGCCCCCACAGATACGCAGTATTTT | CASGFEAGDAPTDTQYF
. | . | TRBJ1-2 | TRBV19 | TGTGCCAGTAGTACCCCCAACTTCAACAGGCACGGCTACACCTTC | CASSTPNFNRHGYTF
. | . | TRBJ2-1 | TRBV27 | TGTGCCAGCAGTCTTTTTCGGGAGAGACTATACAATGAGCAGTTCTTC | CASSLFRERLYNEQFF
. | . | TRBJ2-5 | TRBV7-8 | TGTGCCAGCTATCAAGGGGATGAAGAGACCCAGTACTTC | CASYQGDEETQYF
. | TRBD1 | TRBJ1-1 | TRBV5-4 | TGTGCCAGCAGCTTGGAGGGCAGGGGGCCGAGTGGGGGCACTGAAGCTTTCTTT | CASSLEGRGPSGGTEAFF
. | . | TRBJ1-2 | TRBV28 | TGTGCCAGCACCACGCTTCAGGGGATCGACGGCTACACCTTC | CASTTLQGIDGYTF
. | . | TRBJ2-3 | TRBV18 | TGTGCCAGCTCACCAAGCGGCTCAGATACGCAGTATTTT | CASSPSGSDTQYF
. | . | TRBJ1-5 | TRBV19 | TGTGCCAGTAGTCTAGACACAGGCAATCAGCCCCAGCATTTT | CASSLDTGNQPQHF
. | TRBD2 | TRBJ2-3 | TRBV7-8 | TGTGCCAGCAGCTTAGAGGACCTAGCGGGAAGCACAGATACGCAGTATTTT | CASSLEDLAGSTDTQYF
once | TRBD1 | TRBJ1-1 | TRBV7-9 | TGTGCCAGCAGCTTAGACCGGGACAGGGGGCGAGCTTTCTTT | CASSLDRDRGRAFF
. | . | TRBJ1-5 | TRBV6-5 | TGTGCCAGCGGGAGGGCGAGCAATCAGCCCCAGCATTTT | CASGRASNQPQHF
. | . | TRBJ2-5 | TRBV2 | TGTGCCAGCAGCGTGGACTTCCAAGAGACCCAGTACTTC | CASSVDFQETQYF
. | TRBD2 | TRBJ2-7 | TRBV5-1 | TGCGCCAGCAGCCACGGACTAGCGGGACCTTCCTACGAGCAGTACTTC | CASSHGLAGPSYEQYF
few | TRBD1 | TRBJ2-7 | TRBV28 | TGTGCCAGCAGTTTGGCAGGGGGCTCCTACGAGCAGTACTTC | CASSLAGGSYEQYF
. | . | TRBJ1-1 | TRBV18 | TGTGCCAGCTCAAAACCGACAGGCTTGAACACTGAAGCTTTCTTT | CASSKPTGLNTEAFF
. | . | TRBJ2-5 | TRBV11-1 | TGTGCCAGCAGCCCACCTACTAGGAGGGAGACCCAGTACTTC | CASSPPTRRETQYF
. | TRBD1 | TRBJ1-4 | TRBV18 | TGTGCCAGCTCCCTCCAAAAACAGGGGCTGGCGGAAAAACTGTTTTTT | CASSLQKQGLAEKLFF
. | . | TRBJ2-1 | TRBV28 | TGTGCCAGCAGTTTGGGGGGGAGGGGGGTGGATGAGCAGTTCTTC | CASSLGGRGVDEQFF
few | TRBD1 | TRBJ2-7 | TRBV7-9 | TGTGCCAGCAGCTTAGCCGGGACAGCGTCCTACGAGCAGTACTTC | CASSLAGTASYEQYF